This TCR beta chain was profiled in a study of blood T cells in healthy people across ages. This clonotype was counted a few times. The germline CDR1 and CDR2 sequences are SGHRS and YFSETQ. The ends lost 2 bases at V and 7 bases at J; junction bases unmatched: 14. CDR3 length equals 17 residues. With a J-beta primer mix and a sample-barcoded 5' primer, a second PCR ran roughly 7 to 11 cycles. TCRdb recomputed calls from the 5' RACE reads with MiXCR, one row per CDR3 protein. Here the sample spans approximately 800,000 distinct CDR3 sequences, roughly 35% being singletons. The TCR comes from a man aged 18 to 30 in good health. The sample comprised blood. The chain employs TRBV5-1 and TRBJ2-1, with 8 bases that match TRBD2. The CDR3 region is CASSFSSGARAGNEQFF. The CDR3 DNA follows: TGCGCCAGCAGCTTTAGTAGCGGGGCCAGGGCGGGAAATGAGCAGTTCTTC.